One and the same sample provided the 8 T cell receptor beta chains below, sequenced in a study of blood T cell repertoires in COVID-19 (dated by TCRdb to 2018 to 2021). Library prep was done by the immunoSEQ multiplex PCR assay. TCRdb's version of the immuneACCESS table is confined to in-frame rearrangements and falls short of the full clone set. An unresolved V gene accounts for under half of the shortfall where checked; the remainder is of unknown origin. The sample profile shows a few hundred thousand clones; around 83% of them were found once. Of the sample, about 1.2% is held by the ten largest clones. What was sequenced was peripheral blood. The receptors stem from a woman in her forties or fifties with acute or convalescent COVID-19.

This clone turned up a few times. J is TRBJ1-1 and V is TRBV5-8; TRBD1 aligns across 7 bases. This CDR3 has 15 amino acids. CDR1 is SGHTS, CDR2 YDEGEE, per germline. Trimming at V came to 4 bases and at J to 0 bases, leaving 6 bases not matched to a gene. The CDR3 reads CASSLGTVMNTEAFF. The CDR3 DNA sequence: TGTGCCAGCAGCCTGGGGACAGTCATGAACACTGAAGCTTTCTTT.

This clone has more than one count but fewer than ten. The chain is built from TRBV5-1 and TRBJ2-1, with TRBD2 matching 10 bases. The CDR3 extends over 15 amino acids. Germline V lookup: CDR1 SGHRS, CDR2 YFSETQ. Trimming at V came to 1 base and at J to 7 bases, leaving 5 bases not matched to a gene. The CDR3 nucleotides are TGCGCCAGCAGCTTGATTCTAGCGGGAGAAAATGAGCAGTTCTTC. Its protein is CASSLILAGENEQFF.

V usage is TRBV4-1 and J usage is TRBJ1-1; TRBD1 matches at 7 bases. The CDR3 sequence is 14 residues long. Germline-derived CDR1 and CDR2 are MGHRA and YSYEKL. The J segment lost 1 base and the V segment lost 4 bases, leaving 3 bases of the junction unmatched. Written as DNA, the CDR3 is TGCGCCAGCAGCCCGGACAGGAGGAACACTGAAGCTTTCTTT. Amino acid sequence: CASSPDRRNTEAFF.

This chain joins TRBV7-9 and TRBJ1-3; D unresolved. The V gene lost 5 bases and the J gene lost 0 bases, with 8 bases spanning the gap. The CDR3 has 14 residues. CDR1 and CDR2 (germline): SEHNR, FQNEAQ (reference sequence). CDR3 residues: CASSRGNSGNTIYF. CDR3 DNA: TGTGCCAGCAGCCGCGGGAACTCTGGAAACACCATATATTTT. Full variable domain (outside the CDR3, taken from reference TRBV7-9 and TRBJ1-3): DTGVSQNPRHKITKRGQNVTFRCDPISEHNRLYWYRQTLGQGPEFLTYFQNEAQLEKSRLLSDRFSAERPKGSFSTLEIQRTEQGDSAMYLCASSRGNSGNTIYFGEGSWLTVV.

This clone occurred a few times. The V call is TRBV5-1, the J call TRBJ2-7; the match to TRBD1 covers 7 bases. The CDR3 is 13 residues long. Germline V gene data show CDR1 as SGHRS and CDR2 as YFSETQ. Trimming took 4 bases from V and 9 from J; bases not matched to a gene: 10. The CDR3 DNA is TGCGCCAGCAGCCCGGGACAGTTTGGGGTGCAGTACTTC. It yields the protein CASSPGQFGVQYF.

V gene TRBV5-1 combines with J gene TRBJ1-1; 7 bases map to TRBD1. This CDR3 contains 13 residues. Germline CDR1 and CDR2: SGHRS and YFSETQ. The V segment lost 3 bases and the J segment 4 bases; nucleotides outside the gene matches: 3. The CDR3 region has the DNA TGCGCCAGCAGCTCCCAGGGGGTCACTGAAGCTTTCTTT. Residues: CASSSQGVTEAFF.

The rearrangement links TRBV14 to TRBJ2-1, with D uncertain. Germline V gives CDR1 SGHDN, CDR2 FVKESK. The V gene lost 2 bases and the J gene lost 0 bases, with 11 bases spanning the gap. This CDR3 has 16 amino acids. The CDR3 is CASSQTQASSYNEQFF. CDR3 in DNA: TGTGCCAGCAGCCAAACCCAGGCGAGCTCCTACAATGAGCAGTTCTTC.

The rearrangement joins TRBV24-1 to TRBJ1-2; D is ambiguous. Germline-derived CDR1 and CDR2 are KGHDR and SFDVKD. Trimming left V 4 bases short and J 4 bases short, with 12 bases between. The CDR3 is made up of 14 amino acids. This chain's CDR3 is CATSDPRQPYGYTF. Here the CDR3 DNA reads TGTGCCACCAGTGACCCGAGGCAGCCCTATGGCTACACCTTC.